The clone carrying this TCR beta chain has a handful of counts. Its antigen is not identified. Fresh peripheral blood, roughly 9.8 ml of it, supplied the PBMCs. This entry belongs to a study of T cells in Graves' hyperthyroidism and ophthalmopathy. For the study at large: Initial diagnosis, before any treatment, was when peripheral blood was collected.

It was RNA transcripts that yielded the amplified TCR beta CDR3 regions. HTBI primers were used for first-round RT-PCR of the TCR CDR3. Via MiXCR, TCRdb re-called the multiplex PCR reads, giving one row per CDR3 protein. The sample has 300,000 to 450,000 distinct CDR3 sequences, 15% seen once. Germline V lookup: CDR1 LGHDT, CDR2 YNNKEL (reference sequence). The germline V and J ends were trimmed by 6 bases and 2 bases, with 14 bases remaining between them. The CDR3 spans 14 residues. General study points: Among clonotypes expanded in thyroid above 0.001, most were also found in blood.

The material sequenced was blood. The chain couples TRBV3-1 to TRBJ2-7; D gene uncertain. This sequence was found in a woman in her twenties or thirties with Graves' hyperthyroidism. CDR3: CASSTRFLPYEQYF. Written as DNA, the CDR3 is TGTGCCAGCAGTACTCGATTTCTACCCTACGAGCAGTACTTC.